These 21 T cell receptor beta chains were sequenced from one sample in a study of blood T cell repertoires in COVID-19. Data came from immunoSEQ multiplex PCR; TCRdb stores just in-frame clones and leaves some out. Found here are approximately 97,000 clones, 85% of them singletons; the top ten hold 35% to 40%. The sample comprised peripheral blood. These receptors all come from an older man with acute or convalescent COVID-19.

V and J are TRBV2 and TRBJ2-3; D not resolved. The CDR3 contains 12 residues. The V gene's germline CDR1 is SNHLY and CDR2 FYNNEI. The V end lost 4 bases, the J end lost 2 bases, and 4 bases lay between the germline ends. CDR3 coding DNA: TGTGCCAGCAGTGCCCACACAGATACGCAGTATTTT. It encodes CASSAHTDTQYF.

This rearrangement joins TRBV6-5 to TRBJ1-6, with 8 bases matching TRBD1. V trimming: 6 bases; J trimming: 6 bases; junction bases outside the gene matches: 4. Germline V lookup: CDR1 MNHEY, CDR2 SVGAGI. The CDR3 loop spans 14 amino acids. The CDR3 protein is CASSSGGRNSPLHF. CDR3 DNA sequence: TGTGCCAGCAGCTCAGGGGGCCGTAATTCACCCCTCCACTTT.

For this clone: Distinct nucleotide sequences in the sample also encode this CDR3. The V and J genes are TRBV6-2 or TRBV6-3 and TRBJ1-1, with D uncertain. The CDR3 is 14 residues long. CDR1 is MNHEY and CDR2 is SVGEGT in the germline V gene. The V and J ends lost 2 bases and 2 bases respectively, with 9 bases between them. CDR3 loop: CASSYVGVNTEAFF. The CDR3, as DNA: TGTGCCAGCAGTTACGTCGGAGTAAACACTGAAGCTTTCTTT.

V is TRBV6-5 and J is TRBJ1-1, with no clear D. The V gene lost 2 bases and the J gene lost 7 bases, with 14 bases spanning the gap. The CDR3 covers 14 residues. Germline V gene data show CDR1 as MNHEY and CDR2 as SVGAGI. The CDR3 here is CASSYPNRESEAFF. CDR3 bases: TGTGCCAGCAGTTACCCAAACCGGGAGAGTGAAGCTTTCTTT.

V gene TRBV5-1 combines with J gene TRBJ2-1; 8 positions match TRBD1. Germline-derived CDR1 and CDR2 are SGHRS and YFSETQ. The CDR3 is 15 residues long. The junction had 7 bases not matched to a gene; V was cut back by 4 bases and J by 4 bases. CDR3 sequence (DNA): TGCGCCAGCAGCGGCCAGGGGGCTCCATACAATGAGCAGTTCTTC. Its protein product is CASSGQGAPYNEQFF.

This rearrangement joins TRBV28 to TRBJ1-2; D unresolved. Trimming took 5 bases from V and 2 from J, leaving 15 bases between them. In germline, CDR1 is MDHEN, CDR2 SYDVKM. CDR3 size: 15 residues. The CDR3 protein is CASSLRGGPNYGYTF. For the CDR3, the DNA is TGTGCCAGCAGTCTGCGAGGCGGGCCCAACTATGGCTACACCTTC.

J is TRBJ2-1 and V is TRBV19; 9 positions agree with TRBD2. The length of the CDR3 is 14 residues. The V gene end was trimmed by 6 bases and the J gene end by 7 bases; junction bases not matched to a gene: 7. In germline, CDR1 is LNHDA, CDR2 SQIVND (reference sequence). CDR3 amino acids: CASRASGIENEQFF. DNA of the CDR3: TGTGCCAGTAGAGCTAGCGGGATCGAGAATGAGCAGTTCTTC. Drawing the rest from reference TRBV19 and TRBJ2-1, the complete variable domain is DGGITQSPKYLFRKEGQNVTLSCEQNLNHDAMYWYRQDPGQGLRLIYYSQIVNDFQKGDIAEGYSVSREKKESFPLTVTSAQKNPTAFYLCASRASGIENEQFFGPGTRLTVL.

The J gene is TRBJ1-1, the V gene TRBV28; 11 positions agree with TRBD1. The V gene end was trimmed by 6 bases and the J gene end by 5 bases; junction bases not matched to a gene: 5. The CDR3 runs to 14 residues. CDR1 and CDR2 (germline): MDHEN, SYDVKM. The CDR3 is CASSRTGGGTEAFF. DNA for the CDR3: TGTGCCAGCAGCAGGACAGGGGGCGGGACTGAAGCTTTCTTT.

In nucleotides, the CDR3 is TGTGCCAGTAGTGTCCAGACAGGGCTTCAGCCCCAGCATTTT. Protein product: CASSVQTGLQPQHF. The genes are TRBV19 and TRBJ1-5; the match to TRBD1 covers 7 bases. Germline V gene lookup returns CDR1 LNHDA and CDR2 SQIVND (reference sequence). With 5 bases clipped from V and 6 bases from J, the junction kept 7 bases outside the gene matches. The CDR3 covers 14 residues.

This chain uses TRBV6-5 with TRBJ2-5, with 10 bases identical to TRBD1. The germline gives CDR1 MNHEY, CDR2 SVGAGI. J was trimmed by 5 bases and V by 6 bases; bases with no gene match: 9. This CDR3 is built from 15 residues. CDR3 nucleotide sequence: TGTGCCAGCAGCCACCGGACAGGGGGATTGGAGACCCAGTACTTC. It encodes CASSHRTGGLETQYF.

V gene TRBV6-5 combines with J gene TRBJ1-1; D uncertain. With 8 bases removed from V and 1 base from J, the gap between germline ends came to 5 bases. CDR1 and CDR2 from the germline V gene are MNHEY and SVGAGI. The CDR3 contains 11 residues. CDR3 in DNA: TGTGCCAGCTGGAGGAACACTGAAGCTTTCTTT. Encoded protein: CASWRNTEAFF.

V and J are TRBV7-3 and TRBJ1-1; perhaps TRBD1 as D (5 bases). V was pared by 9 bases and J by 4 bases, with 12 bases between. The CDR3 contains 12 residues. Germline V gene sequence: CDR1 SGHTA, CDR2 FQGTGA. The DNA of the CDR3 is TGTGCCAGTCAGGGAGGGAGCACTGAAGCTTTCTTT. Translation: CASQGGSTEAFF.

The rearrangement joins TRBV5-1 to TRBJ1-2, with D perhaps matching TRBD1 (6 bases). Trimming took off 0 bases at V and 7 bases at J, with 13 bases between the two ends. The germline V gene encodes CDR1 SGHRS and CDR2 YFSETQ. The CDR3 is 14 amino acids. The CDR3 DNA reads TGCGCCAGCAGCTTGGGTGGGCAGGGGTTTGGCTACACCTTC. This translates into CASSLGGQGFGYTF.

The chain has TRBV27 and TRBJ2-3, with TRBD2 identical over 8 bases. CDR1 and CDR2 from the germline V gene are MNHEY and SMNVEV (reference sequence). V lost 7 bases to trimming and J lost 0 bases; unmatched junction nucleotides: 6. The CDR3 has 15 residues. This chain's CDR3 is CASTGRVTSTDTQYF. CDR3 DNA: TGTGCCAGCACCGGGAGGGTAACTAGCACAGATACGCAGTATTTT.

The chain employs TRBV7-2 and TRBJ2-7, with 7 nucleotides matching TRBD2. Germline V gene lookup returns CDR1 SGHTA and CDR2 FQGNSA. The CDR3 sequence is 13 residues long. With 3 bases clipped from V and 7 bases from J, the junction kept 6 bases outside the gene matches. The DNA for the CDR3 is TGTGCCAGCAGCTTCGGGCGGGAGTTAGAGCAGTACTTC. Encoded protein: CASSFGRELEQYF.

The V gene is TRBV6-5, the J gene TRBJ1-1; D uncertain. V lost 2 bases and J 1 base, leaving 11 bases between the germline ends. The CDR3 has 15 amino acids. CDR1 is MNHEY, CDR2 SVGAGI, per germline. As DNA, the CDR3 is TGTGCCAGCAGTTACATCGGCCCTAGGAACACTGAAGCTTTCTTT. It translates to CASSYIGPRNTEAFF.

This chain links TRBV27 with TRBJ2-7; TRBD2 matches 13 bases. CDR3 size: 14 residues. Germline V gene data show CDR1 as MNHEY and CDR2 as SMNVEV (reference sequence). V was clipped by 10 bases and J by 2 bases; unmatched bases: 5. The CDR3 protein is CATSGLAGPYEQYF. The CDR3 DNA reads as TGTGCCACCTCGGGACTAGCGGGACCCTACGAGCAGTACTTC.

This rearrangement joins TRBV19 to TRBJ1-1, with 9 bases fitting TRBD1. V lost 5 bases and J lost 5; bases outside the gene matches: 6. The CDR3 runs to 14 residues. CDR1 is LNHDA, CDR2 SQIVND, per germline (reference sequence). CDR3 DNA sequence: TGTGCCAGTAGTGAGGACAGGGGTAGGACTGAAGCTTTCTTT. Protein product: CASSEDRGRTEAFF. Looking up the rest from reference TRBV19 and TRBJ1-1 gives the full variable domain: DGGITQSPKYLFRKEGQNVTLSCEQNLNHDAMYWYRQDPGQGLRLIYYSQIVNDFQKGDIAEGYSVSREKKESFPLTVTSAQKNPTAFYLCASSEDRGRTEAFFGQGTRLTVV.

V gene TRBV24-1 combines with J gene TRBJ1-5; D is unclear. In germline, CDR1 is KGHDR, CDR2 SFDVKD. The V and J ends lost 7 bases and 0 bases respectively, with 6 bases between them. This CDR3 spans 13 amino acids. The DNA for the CDR3 is TGTGCCACCAGGGAGAGTAGCAATCAGCCCCAGCATTTT. It yields the protein CATRESSNQPQHF.

J is TRBJ2-3 and V is TRBV7-3; 9 bases align to TRBD1. The germline V gene encodes CDR1 SGHTA and CDR2 FQGTGA. The CDR3 is 15 amino acids. The V segment lost 1 base and the J segment 3 bases; nucleotides outside the gene matches: 2. The CDR3 is CASSLRQGGTDTQYF. The CDR3, as DNA: TGTGCCAGCAGCTTAAGACAGGGGGGGACAGATACGCAGTATTTT.

The chain is built from TRBV3-1 (or the pseudogene TRBV3-2) and TRBJ2-1, with D unclear. The CDR3 sequence is 13 residues long. Germline CDR1 is LGHDT and CDR2 is YNNKEL (reference sequence). Between the trimmed V and J ends, which lost 4 bases and 9 bases, there was a span of 13 bases. CDR3: CASSPRVSGEQFF. The CDR3 DNA follows: TGTGCCAGCAGCCCTAGAGTTTCGGGTGAGCAGTTCTTC.